This T cell receptor (beta chain) was observed in a study of vaccination and CD4 T cells after COVID-19. About the research overall: Six men and four women formed the convalescents, two being Hispanic. General study findings and limits: The study found that a median roughly 89% of reactive clones in convalescent patients appeared only post-vaccination.

This CDR3 comprises 15 residues. V lost 3 bases to trimming and J lost 5 bases; unmatched junction nucleotides: 9. Germline values: CDR1 KGHSH, CDR2 LQKENI. Concerning this clonotype itself: The antigen remains unidentified.

Sequenced with the Oncomine TCR Beta short-read assay was DNA taken from cultured CD4+ T cells. TCRdb re-called the PCR reads through MiXCR, storing one row per CDR3 protein. The table includes 7,500 to 9,500 distinct CDR3 sequences, around 51% detected once. Treatment defined: roughly nine-day PBMC culture with coronavirus spike peptide pools or control peptides (ViraFEST assay). This sequence was found in a human donor who had recovered from COVID-19. The chain couples TRBV18 to TRBJ2-7, with 8 bases that match TRBD2. The source material was CD4+ T cells from blood, cultured in vitro. CDR3 residues: CASSPPGRGGHEQYF. The CDR3 bases are TGTGCCAGCTCACCCCCGGGTCGCGGGGGGCACGAGCAGTACTTC.